This T cell receptor beta chain was recorded in a study of cytomegalovirus exposure and HLA in healthy donors (dated by TCRdb to the late 2010s). With regard to the full study: According to an earlier analysis of 550 to 750 of the donors, about 170 million T cells yielded some 110 million unique TCR beta sequences and roughly 280 Gb of sequence data. An early release that covered more than 550 HLA-typed donors contained approximately 320 gigabases of sequencing data and 65 million to 100 million unique TCR sequences. Of the 300 to 500 genotyped donors, less than 90% were placed in the genetic ancestry cluster associated with self-reported Caucasian donors. The aim of the study was to test whether cataloging public T cell receptors could identify signatures of past pathogen exposure. The study used immunosequencing to profile the T cell repertoires of several hundred subjects and linked those repertoires to cytomegalovirus serostatus. A separate validation cohort of more than 100 different subjects was used in addition to the 666-subject first cohort. High-throughput TCR immunosequencing, statistical association of individual TCRs with disease status, and machine learning were combined to predict cytomegalovirus infection status. A later analysis re-analyzed previously published TCR beta repertoires from 666 donors and added high-resolution HLA genotyping to study TCR occurrence patterns. In the later analysis, no new phenotypic data were used to find candidate immune exposures; instead, reliance was placed on TCR beta sequences and their occurrence across donors. In an earlier analysis of about 590 of the donors, high-throughput TCR beta sequencing was used to judge whether each TCR beta V gene segment behaved as functional or pseudogenic. Alongside the repertoire data, information on donor age, sex, ethnicity and CMV serostatus was compiled. A later genetic analysis took genome-wide SNP genotypes for about 55% of the roughly 700 donors and used that subset as a discovery cohort. Every discovery cohort repertoire had been produced on one sequencing platform. HLA typing included class I and class II loci at four-digit resolution. The number of donors typed differed by locus, with about 620-630 for A, B, C, DRB1 and DQB1, more than 500 for DQA1, over 600 for DPA1, and around 430 for DPB1. Four or five DR-DQ haplotypes were handled as single units for association and clustering, since linkage in the cohort was strong. On average, 235,054 unique TCR beta nucleotide sequences were sequenced per donor among 300 to 500 genotyped donors of the cohort, with 15% to 20% of those sequences being non-productive.

There are 15 amino acids in the CDR3, from cysteine to phenylalanine inclusive. Left in the record is the CDR3 DNA by itself, 45 bases read in frame from the first base. Compared with germline, V lacks 2 bases and J lacks 11 bases; bases without a gene match: 12. The germline V gene (reference sequence) sets CDR1 to GTSNPN and CDR2 to SVGIG. Of note for this clone: What antigen it recognizes has not been identified. No clone much larger than this one lies a single base away; base qualities are absent.

Study-level results and caveats: The classifier was reported to diagnose cytomegalovirus status with high specificity and sensitivity in both the original cohort and the validation cohort. CMV serostatus was the only immune exposure information available for the cohort. A later analysis found that TCR association rates varied across HLA loci, with DRB1 alleles showing the most associated TCRs and HLA-C alleles the fewest. The study gave a list of under 200 TCR beta chains associated with cytomegalovirus. Because HLA typing was unavailable for some donors at each locus, only the typed subset was used in association tests. In a later analysis, HLA-associated TCR beta chains showed more clonal expansion and lower generation probabilities than non-associated chains that were equally common. A cluster of highly shared sequence variants was judged likely to be a technical artifact of the sequencing pipeline. A later genetic analysis associated a missense DCLRE1C variant with V-gene and J-gene trimming of TCR beta chains, and an independent cohort replicated the association. The 87-base-pair reads could not distinguish some IMGT-functional V segments, including TRBV6-2 and TRBV6-3, so those segments were excluded. Only TCR beta chains were sequenced in this cohort, and the absence of alpha or paired-chain data limited detectable features. The presence/absence analyses assumed that sequencing depth was roughly uniform across donors, and that assumption may not be true. In a later analysis, most CMV-associated TCR beta chains were found to appear HLA-restricted, with HLA associations seemingly driven largely by CMV exposure. The authors suggested that the approach could potentially be generalized to other disease states and immunological phenotypes. Because counts were too low, about 17 rarely observed V segments, including chromosome 9 orphons, were excluded from the earlier analysis of some 590 of the donors. When HLA alleles, especially DR and DQ, strongly co-occurred, TCR associations were difficult to assign to individual alleles. A further reported finding was that TCR beta sequences accurately predicted the HLA-A and HLA-B alleles for most subjects in the first cohort. A few of the identified cytomegalovirus-associated TCR beta chains were confirmed in vitro to be specific for cytomegalovirus antigens. Linkage disequilibrium might explain the correlated functional status among segregating V segments, but an unknown experimental factor could not be excluded. Across donors, most TCR sequences were observed very rarely, whereas some public TCRs were present in many individuals. A later analysis reported that several top co-occurrence clusters appeared linked to parvovirus B19, influenza, CMV and Epstein-Barr virus. In an earlier analysis of roughly 560 of the donors, most TCR beta V segments were observed in productive rearrangements about 87% or about 30% of the time, broadly matching IMGT annotations. A later analysis associated around 16,000 TCR beta sequences with specific HLA alleles at a false discovery rate of 0.05. In a later genetic analysis, fewer N-insertions in productive TCRs were reported among donors in an Asian-associated ancestry cluster than the 666-donor mean.

The library was made by the immunoSEQ multiplex PCR assay. The multiplex PCR relied on a mix of 60 forward primers for TCR Vbeta segments and 13 reverse primers for TCR Jbeta segments. The CDR3 region of rearranged TCR beta genes was amplified from genomic DNA with a multiplex PCR assay. The amplified TCR beta libraries were sequenced on the Illumina HiSeq System as 87-base-pair reads. As for the original processing: Across the roughly 670 repertoires, a later analysis counted 78 million or so unique TCR beta chains, roughly 11 million of which were shared by at least two donors. Raw reads were error-corrected and collapsed into unique sequences by a nearest-neighbor algorithm in which closely related sequences were merged to remove PCR and sequencing errors. CDR3 sequences were aligned to IMGT reference sequences to assign V, D and J gene segments. For a sequence to be retained, a match of at least six nucleotides to both a V gene segment and a J gene segment was required. Rearrangements were classified as productive when the CDR3 lacked stop codons and remained in frame with V and J, and all other rearrangements were classified as non-productive. Following IMGT convention, CDR3 was defined as the stretch from the second conserved V-encoded cysteine up to the conserved J-encoded phenylalanine. Sequences without an unambiguous match to a single V gene segment were excluded from the earlier analysis of several hundred of the donors. In an earlier analysis of around 600 of the donors, V segments were called functional above 56.7% productive rearrangements and were called segregating when the between-donor standard deviation exceeded 5%. To diagnose cytomegalovirus status from the catalog of TCR beta chain sequences, a statistical classification framework was built. In a later analysis, V and J genes were assigned by comparing TCR nucleotide sequences against IMGT/GENE-DB human TR gene sequences. The TCRdist pipeline was used in a later analysis to assign CDR3 sequences and most-parsimonious VDJ recombination scenarios. A later analysis defined each TCR beta chain by its CDR3 amino acid sequence plus V-gene family, and excluded reads lacking a unique V-gene family. As a way to deal with suspected cross-contamination and a sequencing artifact, a later analysis dropped approximately 570 nucleotide sequences that were highly shared and had low generation probability. In a later analysis, a clonal expansion index for each public chain was calculated from normalized within-repertoire ranks of inferred template counts. Generation probabilities in a later analysis came from a VDJ recombination model fitted to out-of-frame rearrangements, and those results were checked against IGoR. In a later analysis, TCR-TCR, TCR-HLA and TCR-CMV co-occurrence was scored with hypergeometric tests, and a repertoire-size bias correction was applied to TCR pairs. False discovery rates were estimated in a later analysis by permuting HLA or CMV assignments 20 times. In a later analysis, co-occurring TCRs were grouped using DBSCAN, with TCRdist sequence similarity added in when clustering inside HLA-allele-positive subsets. Repertoires with fewer than 30,000 or more than 120,000 public chains, plus five repertoires with anomalous nucleotide sharing, were excluded from co-occurrence clustering. TCRdb mirrors the immuneACCESS table, restricted to in-frame sequences. Some clones are absent from its copies; in checked studies, under half trace to an unresolved V gene, and the reason for the others is unknown. V, J and clone size derive from that table, while D and trimming were established from the DNA sequence. Present in this sample are some 170,000 clones, 70% to 90% of which were seen just once. The ten largest account for roughly 7.6% of the sample.

The cohort comprised hundreds of healthy bone marrow donors. Cohort members were all nominally healthy when sampled, although unrecorded immune exposures were likely present. The donor tested CMV seropositive, placing the donor among the 250 to 300 seropositive members of the cohort. Each donor provided a peripheral blood sample, and peripheral blood mononuclear cells were used for TCR beta sequencing. The Qiagen DNeasy Blood Extraction Kit was used to extract genomic DNA from the blood cell samples. Sequenced material: PBMCs. This receptor chain uses TRBV30 and TRBJ1-6, with 7 bases matching TRBD1. This sequence was found in a woman aged 30 to 39 in good health and CMV-seropositive. The CDR3 loop reads CAWSYRDRDQAPLHF. The nucleotide sequence is given as TGTGCCTGGAGTTACCGGGACAGAGATCAGGCACCCCTCCACTTT.